This T cell receptor (beta chain) was sequenced in a study of blood T cell repertoires in COVID-19. Generated by immunoSEQ multiplex PCR, the TCRdb table keeps only in-frame clones and is missing some. The sample carries 210,000 or so clones, approximately 91% recorded once. Notes on this clone: Other nucleotide sequences in the sample specify the same CDR3.

The V gene's germline CDR1 is LGHNA and CDR2 YSLEER. J was trimmed by 5 bases and V by 0 bases; bases with no gene match: 5. This CDR3 region has 15 residues. The rearrangement links TRBV4-3 to TRBJ2-5, with 8 bases identical to TRBD2. Sequencing used peripheral blood. The source is a woman in her thirties or forties who had recovered from COVID-19. CDR3 sequence (DNA): TGCGCCAGCAGCCAAGATTTGGCGGGAGGTGAGACCCAGTACTTC. Translated: CASSQDLAGGETQYF.